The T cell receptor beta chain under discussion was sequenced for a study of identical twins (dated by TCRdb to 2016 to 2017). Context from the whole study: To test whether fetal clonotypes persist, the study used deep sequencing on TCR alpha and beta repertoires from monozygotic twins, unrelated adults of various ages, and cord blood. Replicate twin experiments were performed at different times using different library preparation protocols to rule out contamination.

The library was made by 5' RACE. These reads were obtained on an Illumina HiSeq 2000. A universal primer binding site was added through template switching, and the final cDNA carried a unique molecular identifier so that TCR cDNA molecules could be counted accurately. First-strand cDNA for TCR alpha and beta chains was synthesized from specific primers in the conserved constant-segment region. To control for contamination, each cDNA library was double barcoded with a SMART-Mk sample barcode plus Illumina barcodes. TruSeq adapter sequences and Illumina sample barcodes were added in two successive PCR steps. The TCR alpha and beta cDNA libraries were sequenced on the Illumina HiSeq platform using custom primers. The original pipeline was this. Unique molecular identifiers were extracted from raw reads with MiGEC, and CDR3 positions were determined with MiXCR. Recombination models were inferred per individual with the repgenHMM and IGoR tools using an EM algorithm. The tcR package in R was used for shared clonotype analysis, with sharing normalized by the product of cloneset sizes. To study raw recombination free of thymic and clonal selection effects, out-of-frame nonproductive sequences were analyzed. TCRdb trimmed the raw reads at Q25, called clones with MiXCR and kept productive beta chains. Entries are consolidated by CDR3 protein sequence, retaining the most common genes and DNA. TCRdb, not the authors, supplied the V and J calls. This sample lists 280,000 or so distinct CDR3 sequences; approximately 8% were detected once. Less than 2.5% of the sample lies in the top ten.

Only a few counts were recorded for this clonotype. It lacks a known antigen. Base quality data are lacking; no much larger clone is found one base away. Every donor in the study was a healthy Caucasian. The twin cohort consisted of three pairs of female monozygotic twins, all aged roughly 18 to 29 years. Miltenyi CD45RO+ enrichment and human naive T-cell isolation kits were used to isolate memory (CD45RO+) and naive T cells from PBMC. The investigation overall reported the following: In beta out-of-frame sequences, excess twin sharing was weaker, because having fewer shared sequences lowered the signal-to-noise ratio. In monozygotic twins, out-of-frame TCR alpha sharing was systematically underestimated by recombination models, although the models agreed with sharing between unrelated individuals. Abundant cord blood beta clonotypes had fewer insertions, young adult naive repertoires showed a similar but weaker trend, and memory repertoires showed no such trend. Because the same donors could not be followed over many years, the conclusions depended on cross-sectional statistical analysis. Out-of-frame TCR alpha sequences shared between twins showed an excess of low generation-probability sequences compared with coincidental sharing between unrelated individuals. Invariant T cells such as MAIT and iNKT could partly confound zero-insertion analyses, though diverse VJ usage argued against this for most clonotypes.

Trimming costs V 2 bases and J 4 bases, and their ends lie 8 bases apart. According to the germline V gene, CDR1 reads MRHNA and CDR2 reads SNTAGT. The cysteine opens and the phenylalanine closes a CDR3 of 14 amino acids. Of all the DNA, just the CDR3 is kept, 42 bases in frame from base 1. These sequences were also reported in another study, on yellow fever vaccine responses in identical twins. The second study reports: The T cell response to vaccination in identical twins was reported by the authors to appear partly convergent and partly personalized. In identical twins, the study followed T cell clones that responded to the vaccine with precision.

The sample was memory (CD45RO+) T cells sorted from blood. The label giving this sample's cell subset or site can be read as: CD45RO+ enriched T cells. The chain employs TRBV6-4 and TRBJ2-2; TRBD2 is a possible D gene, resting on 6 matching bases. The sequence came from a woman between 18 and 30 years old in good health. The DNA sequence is TGTGCCAGCAGTGACGCGGGAATCACCGGGGAGCTGTTTTTT. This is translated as CASSDAGITGELFF.